This TCR beta chain is drawn from a study of regulatory T cells in long-lasting Graves disease. The wider study: By definition, persistent Graves' disease involved antithyroid drugs for over 5 years alongside positive TSH receptor antibodies.

This clonotype was counted only a few times. The CDR3 runs to 17 residues. Germline-derived CDR1 and CDR2 are SGHRS and YFSETQ. After removal of 4 bases from V and 0 bases from J, the junction contained 6 bases not matched to a gene. According to the study, TCR beta libraries were built with iRepertoire HTBI primers and CDR3-region Arm-PCR. TCRdb passed the multiplex PCR reads through MiXCR, listing each CDR3 protein once. Here the sample spans about 470,000 distinct CDR3 sequences, less than 25% being singletons. Time point: persistent/refractory GD, antithyroid drugs over 5 years with positive TRAb. Following extraction of RNA from PBMCs, that RNA was used to make the TCR library.

Sequences were derived from peripheral blood mononuclear cells (PBMCs), sampled when the disease was refractory, from a patient treated with antithyroid drugs. The sequence derives from a female donor with Graves disease. V and J are TRBV5-1 and TRBJ2-6; 8 nucleotides match TRBD2. The CDR3 nucleotides are TGCGCCAGCAGCCCCGGGACTAGTTCCTCTGGGGCCAACGTCCTGACTTTC. It specifies CASSPGTSSSGANVLTF.